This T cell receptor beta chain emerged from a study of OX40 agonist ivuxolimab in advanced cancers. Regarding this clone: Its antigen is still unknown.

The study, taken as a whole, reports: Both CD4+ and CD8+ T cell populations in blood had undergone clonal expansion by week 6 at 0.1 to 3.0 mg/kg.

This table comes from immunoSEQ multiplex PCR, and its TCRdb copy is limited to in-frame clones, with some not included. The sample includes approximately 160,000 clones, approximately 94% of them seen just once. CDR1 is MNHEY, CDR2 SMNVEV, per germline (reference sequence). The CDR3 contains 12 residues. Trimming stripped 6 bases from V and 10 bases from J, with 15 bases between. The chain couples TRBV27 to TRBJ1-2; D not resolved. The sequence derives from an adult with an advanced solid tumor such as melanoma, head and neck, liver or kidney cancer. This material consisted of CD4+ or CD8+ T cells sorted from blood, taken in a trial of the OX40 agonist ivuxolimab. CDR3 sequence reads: CASRDPLTTYTF. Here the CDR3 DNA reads TGTGCCAGCAGGGATCCGCTTACAACCTACACCTTC.